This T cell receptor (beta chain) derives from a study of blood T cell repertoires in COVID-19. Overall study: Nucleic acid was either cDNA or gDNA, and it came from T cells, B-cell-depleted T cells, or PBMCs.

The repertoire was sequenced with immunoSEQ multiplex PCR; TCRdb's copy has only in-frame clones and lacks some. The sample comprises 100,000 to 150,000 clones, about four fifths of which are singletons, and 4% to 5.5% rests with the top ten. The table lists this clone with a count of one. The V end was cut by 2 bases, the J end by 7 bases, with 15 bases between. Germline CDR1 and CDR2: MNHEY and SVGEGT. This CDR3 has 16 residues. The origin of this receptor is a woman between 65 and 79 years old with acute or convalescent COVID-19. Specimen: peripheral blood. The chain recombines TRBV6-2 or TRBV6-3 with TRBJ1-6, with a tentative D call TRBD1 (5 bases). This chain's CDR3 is CASSYGVREPNSPLHF. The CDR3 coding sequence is TGTGCCAGCAGTTACGGGGTCAGGGAACCCAATTCACCCCTCCACTTT.